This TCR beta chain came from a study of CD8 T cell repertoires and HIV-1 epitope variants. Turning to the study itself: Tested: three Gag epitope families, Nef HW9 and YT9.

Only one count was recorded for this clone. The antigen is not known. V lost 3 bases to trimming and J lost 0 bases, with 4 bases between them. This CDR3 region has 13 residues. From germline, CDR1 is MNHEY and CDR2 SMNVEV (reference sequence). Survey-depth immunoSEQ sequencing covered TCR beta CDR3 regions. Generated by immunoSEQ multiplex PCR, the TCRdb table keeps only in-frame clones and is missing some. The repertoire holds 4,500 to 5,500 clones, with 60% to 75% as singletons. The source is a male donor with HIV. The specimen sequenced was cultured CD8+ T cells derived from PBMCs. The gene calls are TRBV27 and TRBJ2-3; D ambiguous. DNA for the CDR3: TGTGCCAGCAGTTTGTCCAGCACAGATACGCAGTATTTT. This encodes CASSLSSTDTQYF.